This T cell receptor (beta chain) was profiled in a study of shared clonotypes between healthy human individuals. Profiling relied on immunoSEQ multiplex PCR, and the TCRdb table lists in-frame clones only, not all of them. This table holds approximately 530,000 clones, about 96% found once. The V end was cut by 7 bases, the J end by 6 bases, with 14 bases between. Per germline, CDR1 GTSNPN and CDR2 SVGIG (reference sequence). There are 12 residues in the CDR3. The sample was naive CD4+ T cells sorted from blood. As for subset: CD45RA+ positively selected. This clonotype originated in a woman aged 30 to 39 in good health. The chain joins TRBV30 to TRBJ2-3; possible D gene TRBD1, 6 bases. CDR3 bases: TGTGCCTCAGGGCAGGGGTGGGATACGCAGTATTTT. Its protein product is CASGQGWDTQYF.